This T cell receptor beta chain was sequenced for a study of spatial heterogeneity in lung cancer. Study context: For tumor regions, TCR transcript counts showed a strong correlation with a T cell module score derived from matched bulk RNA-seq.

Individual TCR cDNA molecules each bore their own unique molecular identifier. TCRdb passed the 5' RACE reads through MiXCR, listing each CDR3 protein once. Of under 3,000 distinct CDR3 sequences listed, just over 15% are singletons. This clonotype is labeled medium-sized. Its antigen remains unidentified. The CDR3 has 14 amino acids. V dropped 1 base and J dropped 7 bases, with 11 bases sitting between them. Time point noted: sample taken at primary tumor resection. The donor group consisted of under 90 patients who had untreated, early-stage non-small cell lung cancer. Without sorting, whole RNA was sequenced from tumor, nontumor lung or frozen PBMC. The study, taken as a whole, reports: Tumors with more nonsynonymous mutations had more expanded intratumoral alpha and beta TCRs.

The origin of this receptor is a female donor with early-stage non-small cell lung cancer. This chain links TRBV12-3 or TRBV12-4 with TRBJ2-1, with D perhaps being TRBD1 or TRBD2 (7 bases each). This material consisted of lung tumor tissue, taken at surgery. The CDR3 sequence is CASSLVQGGNEQFF. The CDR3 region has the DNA TGTGCCAGCAGTTTAGTTCAGGGGGGGAATGAGCAGTTCTTC.